These T cell receptor beta chains were read from a single sample in a study of monozygotic twins with inflammatory bowel disease. From its re-call of the 5' RACE reads, TCRdb lists each CDR3 protein once, without DNA. This listing includes 350,000 to 550,000 distinct CDR3 sequences. Sequencing was carried out using blood. All receptors come from a human donor with ulcerative colitis or Crohn's disease, or a healthy co-twin of an affected twin (not recorded which). CDR3s include the opening cysteine and the closing phenylalanine or tryptophan.

TRBV3-1	TRBJ2-1	CASSPRGAEGNEQFF
TRBV4-3	TRBJ2-5	CASSPVNGETQYF
TRBV4-3	TRBJ1-2	CASSQDLETGGGYGYTF
TRBV4-1	TRBJ2-5	CASSQDSLSRETQYF
TRBV5-1	TRBJ1-1	CASSNTGTKNTEAFF
TRBV10-3	TRBJ2-7	CAISAYLGQGLDLSYEQYF
TRBV7-2	TRBJ2-2	CASSDHRNTGELFF
TRBV27	TRBJ2-7	CASSYRDSYEQYF
TRBV29-1	TRBJ2-1	CSVESRTSGRRRSYNEQFF
TRBV29-1	TRBJ1-2	CSAQGQGGGYTF
TRBV11-2	TRBJ2-7	CASSTPTSGSGYEQYF
TRBV25-1	TRBJ1-5	CASSEYIQPQHF
TRBV20-1	TRBJ2-3	CSAYPPAWTDTQYF
TRBV6-2/TRBV6-3	TRBJ1-1	CASSYLYGGNPNTEAFF
TRBV5-1	TRBJ2-3	CASSLCSQRGCPDTQYF
TRBV15	TRBJ2-3	CATSTWTSGREDTQYF
TRBV20-1	TRBJ2-3	CSANSGRAEDTQYF
TRBV7-9	TRBJ2-2	CASSFAQGANTGELFF
TRBV10-3	TRBJ1-1	CAIKGGQGGHPTEAFF
TRBV4-1	TRBJ2-1	CASSQERLAGGAEQFF
TRBV29-1	TRBJ1-2	CSVNGQGNYGYTF
TRBV20-1	TRBJ2-7	CSWGQGAYEQYF
TRBV12-3/TRBV12-4	TRBJ2-7	CASSPNGGQSYEQYF
TRBV19	TRBJ2-7	CASSRQDPSGYEQYF
TRBV7-3	TRBJ2-5	CASSLGVLETQYF
TRBV28	TRBJ1-1	CASSPIDQNTEAFF
TRBV10-3	TRBJ2-2	CAISESVSGSGELFF